This T cell receptor beta chain was identified in a study of CD8 T cells in ankylosing spondylitis. Broader study findings: Clones tied to disease were said to be significantly enriched in matched ankylosing spondylitis synovial fluid.

Concerning this clonotype: Its antigen is unidentified.

Losses at the gene ends were 6 bases for V and 4 bases for J; bases not matched to a gene: 14. The V gene's germline CDR1 is DFQATT and CDR2 SNEGSKA (reference sequence). The CDR3 sequence is 16 residues long. A single record per CDR3 protein comes from TCRdb applying MiXCR to the 5' RACE reads. Of 200,000 to 250,000 distinct CDR3 sequences listed, under 30% are singletons. The chain recombines TRBV20-1 with TRBJ2-1; 8 positions match TRBD1. The sequence was obtained from a male donor with ankylosing spondylitis or in good health (not recorded which). The specimen sequenced was blood, either unsorted or a sorted T cell fraction (not recorded which). CDR3 region: CSAAPGETGGYNEQFF. The CDR3, as DNA: TGCAGTGCCGCCCCGGGGGAAACAGGGGGATACAATGAGCAGTTCTTC.